The TCR beta chain described here comes from a study of OX40 agonist ivuxolimab in advanced cancers. Study context: While on treatment, patients had intravenous ivuxolimab at 0.01 to 10 mg/kg every 2 weeks. Aged roughly 20 to 79 with a mean of roughly 65 years, they were roughly 83% male.

Turning to this clone: No antigen is known for it.

Germline V gene lookup returns CDR1 MNHEY and CDR2 SVGAGI. V trimming: 0 bases; J trimming: 4 bases; junction bases outside the gene matches: 4. The CDR3 contains 15 residues. General study findings and limits: CD8+ T cells (on average) carried more expanded clones than CD4+ T cells. Partial responders receiving 0.1-3.0 mg/kg showed among the lowest clonal expansion.

The method was immunoSEQ multiplex PCR; TCRdb's version includes in-frame clones alone and lacks a portion of them. The sample gives around 68,000 clones, approximately 87% of which show up once; about 0.66% is in the top ten. This TCR came from an adult with an advanced solid tumor such as melanoma, head and neck, liver or kidney cancer. This rearrangement joins TRBV6-5 to TRBJ2-7, with TRBD1 matching 9 bases. The material sequenced was CD4+ or CD8+ T cells sorted from blood, taken in a trial of the OX40 agonist ivuxolimab. The CDR3 DNA follows: TGTGCCAGCAGTTACTCGAAACAGGGGGCATACGAGCAGTACTTC. Its translation: CASSYSKQGAYEQYF.